This is a list of T cell receptor beta chains from one sample in a study of blood T cell repertoires in COVID-19. The data were produced by immunoSEQ multiplex PCR, yet TCRdb's version contains in-frame clones alone and is incomplete. Among roughly 96,000 clones listed, around 81% were seen once. The material sequenced was peripheral blood. Every receptor here comes from a man aged 55 to 70 with acute or convalescent COVID-19. CDR3s include the opening cysteine and the closing phenylalanine or tryptophan. A D gene is named only where the DNA matches it firmly. Size is omitted from some rows. Given values are once, few, many or a class for expanded clones.

j_gene	abundance	d_gene	v_gene	CDR3nt	CDR3aa
TRBJ1-4	-	TRBD1	TRBV6-2/TRBV6-3	TGTGCCAGCAGTTACCCTGCCGGGACAGGGGACGAAAAACTGTTTTTT	CASSYPAGTGDEKLFF
TRBJ1-3	few	-	TRBV7-2	TGTGCCAGCAGCTTACAGGGGTCTGGAAACACCATATATTTT	CASSLQGSGNTIYF
TRBJ1-5	-	TRBD1	TRBV10-3	TGTGCCATCAGCCGGGGACAGGAGTCCAATCAGCCCCAGCATTTT	CAISRGQESNQPQHF
TRBJ2-5	once	-	TRBV30	TGTGCCTGGCATCGGACAGCCCAAGAGACCCAGTACTTC	CAWHRTAQETQYF
TRBJ1-5	-	TRBD1	TRBV7-8	TGTGCCAGCAGCTTAGCCAGGGGGTTCCAGCCCCAGCATTTT	CASSLARGFQPQHF
TRBJ2-1	-	TRBD1	TRBV5-4	TGTGCCAGCAGCCGAACAGGGGGCGAGGAGCAGTTCTTC	CASSRTGGEEQFF
TRBJ2-3	few	-	TRBV19	TGTGCCAGTAGTATTGGTTTAGGGGGGGGGTTCACAGATACGCAGTATTTT	CASSIGLGGGFTDTQYF
TRBJ2-1	-	-	TRBV20-1	TGCAGTGCTAGTTCAGGGATATACAATGAGCAGTTCTTC	CSASSGIYNEQFF
TRBJ1-5	-	-	TRBV12-5	TGTGCTAGTGGACGCTCAGGGGCTACACCCCAGCATTTT	CASGRSGATPQHF
TRBJ2-1	-	TRBD2	TRBV27	TGTGCCAGCAGTTCCGGGACTAGCGGAAATTTCAATGAGCAGTTCTTC	CASSSGTSGNFNEQFF
TRBJ2-3	once	TRBD1	TRBV11-3	TGTGCCAGCAGCTTTCCCCGAGGGACAGAGATACTATTGAGCACAGATACGCAGTATTTT	CASSFPRGTEILLSTDTQYF
TRBJ1-2	-	TRBD1	TRBV24-1	TGTGCCACAGGGACAGTGGACTATGGCTACACCTTC	CATGTVDYGYTF
TRBJ1-5	-	TRBD1	TRBV12-5	TGTGCTAGTGGCCTTACCCCCGAATACAGGGGAGGTAGCAATCAGCCCCAGCATTTT	CASGLTPEYRGGSNQPQHF
TRBJ2-5	-	-	TRBV11-2	TGTGCCAGCAGCTTATACCGGGTAAAAGAGACCCAGTACTTC	CASSLYRVKETQYF
TRBJ1-1	-	TRBD1	TRBV7-3	TGTGCCAGCAGCTTAAAGGGGGCGCATACTGAAGCTTTCTTT	CASSLKGAHTEAFF
TRBJ1-1	-	-	TRBV5-1	TGCGCCAGCAGCTTGGGAAGCTACACTGAAGCTTTCTTT	CASSLGSYTEAFF
TRBJ1-3	few	-	TRBV30	TGTGCCTGGAGTGCGGGGGGCTCTGGAAACACCATATATTTT	CAWSAGGSGNTIYF
TRBJ1-2	-	-	TRBV5-1	TGCGCCAGCAGCTTGGAGAACAGGGCAGACTATGGCTACACCTTC	CASSLENRADYGYTF
TRBJ1-4	-	TRBD1	TRBV12-3/TRBV12-4	TGTGCCAGCAGTTTAAGTGGGGACAGCACGTTTTTT	CASSLSGDSTFF
TRBJ2-5	few	TRBD2	TRBV7-2	TGTGCCAGCAGCCCCCGAGGGGCTAGCGGAGGAAAAGAGACCCAGTACTTC	CASSPRGASGGKETQYF
TRBJ2-2	-	TRBD2	TRBV6-4	TGTGCCAGCAGTCAGCGGGAGAACACCGGGGAGCTGTTTTTT	CASSQRENTGELFF
TRBJ1-2	-	TRBD1	TRBV5-1	TGCGCCAGCAGCTTGGAGTCAGGGGGCGGTGGCTACACCTTC	CASSLESGGGGYTF
TRBJ2-1	-	TRBD2	TRBV2	TGTGCCAGCAGTCCAACTAGCGGGAGACTCGGGGAGCAGTTCTTC	CASSPTSGRLGEQFF
TRBJ2-2	-	TRBD2	TRBV9	TGTGCCAGCAGCGGGATAGCGGGGTCGAACACCGGGGAGCTGTTTTTT	CASSGIAGSNTGELFF
TRBJ1-2	-	-	TRBV7-9	TGTGCCAGCAGCTTCGACAGGTTTCCCTATGGCTACACCTTC	CASSFDRFPYGYTF
TRBJ1-5	-	-	TRBV18	TGTGCCAGCTCACCACCTATGGAGGATCAGCCCCAGCATTTT	CASSPPMEDQPQHF
TRBJ1-1	few	TRBD1	TRBV10-3	TGTGCCAGCGGACAGGGGACTACTGAAGCTTTCTTT	CASGQGTTEAFF
TRBJ2-7	-	-	TRBV7-8	TGTGCCAGCAGTAACTACGAGCAGTACTTC	CASSNYEQYF